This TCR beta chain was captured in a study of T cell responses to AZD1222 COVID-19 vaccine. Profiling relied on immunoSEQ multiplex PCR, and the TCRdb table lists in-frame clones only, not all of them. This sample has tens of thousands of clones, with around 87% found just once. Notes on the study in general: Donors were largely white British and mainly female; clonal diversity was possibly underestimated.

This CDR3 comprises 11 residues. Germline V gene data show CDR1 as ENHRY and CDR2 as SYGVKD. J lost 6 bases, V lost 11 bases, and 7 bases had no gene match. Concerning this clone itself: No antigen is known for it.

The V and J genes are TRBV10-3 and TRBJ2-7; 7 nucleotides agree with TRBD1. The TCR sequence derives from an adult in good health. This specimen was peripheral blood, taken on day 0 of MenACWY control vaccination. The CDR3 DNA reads TGTGCCGTACAGGGGCACCGCGAGCAGTACTTC. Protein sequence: CAVQGHREQYF.